This TCR beta chain came from a study of OX40 agonist ivuxolimab in advanced cancers. For the study at large: Participants, 82.7% male, averaged roughly 55 years of age, ranging from about 23 to 80. Study-level results: Low levels of normalized T-cell clonal expansion also appeared in some nonresponders.

Generated by immunoSEQ multiplex PCR, the TCRdb table keeps only in-frame clones and is missing some. Counted here are around 76,000 clones, around 84% occurring once; the ten biggest clones make up over 0.95%. Comments on this clone: Its antigen is undetermined.

The receptor comes from an adult with an advanced solid tumor such as melanoma, head and neck, liver or kidney cancer. Here the sequenced sample was CD4+ or CD8+ T cells sorted from blood, taken in a trial of the OX40 agonist ivuxolimab.

Written as DNA, the CDR3 is TGTGCCAGCAGTTTCAACTTGGGGAGAGGGAACACTGAAGCTTTCTTT. Its protein is CASSFNLGRGNTEAFF. The chain joins TRBV6-5 to TRBJ1-1; D gene uncertain. The V gene's germline CDR1 is MNHEY and CDR2 SVGAGI. This CDR3 has 16 residues. The V gene lost 4 bases and the J gene lost 1 base, with 16 bases spanning the gap.